The following is a T cell receptor beta chain sequence with its context. The target antigen is unknown. This record belongs to a study of identical twins. The cDNA had a unique molecular identifier and a template-switch universal primer site. In TCRdb, the 5' RACE reads were re-called with MiXCR into one record per CDR3 protein. The table shows 300,000 to 400,000 distinct CDR3 sequences, with around an eighth occurring only once. Study conclusions and caveats: Twin pairs had excess sharing that was weaker in beta out-of-frame sequences. With monozygotic twins, out-of-frame TCR alpha sharing exceeded what models estimated. Twin-shared out-of-frame alpha sequences were enriched for low generation probability.

V was trimmed by 0 bases and J by 3 bases, leaving 10 bases between them. Looked up from germline, CDR1 is KGHDR and CDR2 is SFDVKD. This CDR3 is 16 amino acids long. The data also belong to a second study, concerning yellow fever vaccine responses in identical twins.

This chain links TRBV24-1 with TRBJ2-2, with D possibly being TRBD1 (5 bases). The sequence was obtained from a woman younger than 30 in good health. The sample comprised CD8+ T cells sorted from blood. CDR3 residues: CATSDLPGSYTGELFF. The CDR3 region has the DNA TGTGCCACCAGTGATTTGCCAGGGTCGTACACCGGGGAGCTGTTTTTT.